Sequencing of this TCR beta chain was carried out in a study of glioma-infiltrating T cells after dendritic cell vaccination. As for the study in general: Patients had newly diagnosed or recurrent glioblastoma and received dendritic cell vaccines. Patients received autologous tumor lysate-pulsed dendritic cell vaccination between the early 2000s and the early 2010s.

TCRdb's table, derived via immunoSEQ multiplex PCR, lists solely in-frame clones and lacks some. The sample has tens of thousands of clones, less than 85% seen once; the top ten hold roughly 8.4%. Study observations and caveats: Patients with more pretreatment TILs had longer time to progression and survival.

Germline values: CDR1 SGHRS, CDR2 YFSETQ. Trimming removed 0 bases from V and 5 bases from J; junction bases left unmatched: 4. The CDR3 is made up of 14 amino acids. As to this clone: Its matching antigen is unknown.

As for time point: after dendritic cell vaccination, including at tumor progression/relapse. None of the glioblastoma patients had an isocitrate dehydrogenase mutation. The rearrangement links TRBV5-1 to TRBJ2-5; 7 nucleotides align to TRBD2. The sample here was blood, taken after dendritic cell vaccination. The clonotype originates from a human donor with glioblastoma. Written as DNA, the CDR3 is TGCGCCAGCAGCTTGGAGACTAGCCGCGAGACCCAGTACTTC. Protein sequence: CASSLETSRETQYF.